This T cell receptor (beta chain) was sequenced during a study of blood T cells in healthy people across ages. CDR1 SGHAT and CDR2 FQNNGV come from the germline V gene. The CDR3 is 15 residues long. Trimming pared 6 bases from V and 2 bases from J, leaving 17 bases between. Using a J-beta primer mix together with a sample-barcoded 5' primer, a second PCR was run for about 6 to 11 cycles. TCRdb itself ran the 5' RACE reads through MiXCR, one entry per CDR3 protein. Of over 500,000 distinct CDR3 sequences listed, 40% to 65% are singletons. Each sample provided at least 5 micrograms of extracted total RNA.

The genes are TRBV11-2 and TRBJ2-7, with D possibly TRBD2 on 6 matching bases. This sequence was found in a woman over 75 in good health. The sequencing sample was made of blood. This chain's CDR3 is CASRGGTAVPYEQYF. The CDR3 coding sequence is TGTGCCAGCAGAGGAGGGACCGCGGTCCCCTACGAGCAGTACTTC.